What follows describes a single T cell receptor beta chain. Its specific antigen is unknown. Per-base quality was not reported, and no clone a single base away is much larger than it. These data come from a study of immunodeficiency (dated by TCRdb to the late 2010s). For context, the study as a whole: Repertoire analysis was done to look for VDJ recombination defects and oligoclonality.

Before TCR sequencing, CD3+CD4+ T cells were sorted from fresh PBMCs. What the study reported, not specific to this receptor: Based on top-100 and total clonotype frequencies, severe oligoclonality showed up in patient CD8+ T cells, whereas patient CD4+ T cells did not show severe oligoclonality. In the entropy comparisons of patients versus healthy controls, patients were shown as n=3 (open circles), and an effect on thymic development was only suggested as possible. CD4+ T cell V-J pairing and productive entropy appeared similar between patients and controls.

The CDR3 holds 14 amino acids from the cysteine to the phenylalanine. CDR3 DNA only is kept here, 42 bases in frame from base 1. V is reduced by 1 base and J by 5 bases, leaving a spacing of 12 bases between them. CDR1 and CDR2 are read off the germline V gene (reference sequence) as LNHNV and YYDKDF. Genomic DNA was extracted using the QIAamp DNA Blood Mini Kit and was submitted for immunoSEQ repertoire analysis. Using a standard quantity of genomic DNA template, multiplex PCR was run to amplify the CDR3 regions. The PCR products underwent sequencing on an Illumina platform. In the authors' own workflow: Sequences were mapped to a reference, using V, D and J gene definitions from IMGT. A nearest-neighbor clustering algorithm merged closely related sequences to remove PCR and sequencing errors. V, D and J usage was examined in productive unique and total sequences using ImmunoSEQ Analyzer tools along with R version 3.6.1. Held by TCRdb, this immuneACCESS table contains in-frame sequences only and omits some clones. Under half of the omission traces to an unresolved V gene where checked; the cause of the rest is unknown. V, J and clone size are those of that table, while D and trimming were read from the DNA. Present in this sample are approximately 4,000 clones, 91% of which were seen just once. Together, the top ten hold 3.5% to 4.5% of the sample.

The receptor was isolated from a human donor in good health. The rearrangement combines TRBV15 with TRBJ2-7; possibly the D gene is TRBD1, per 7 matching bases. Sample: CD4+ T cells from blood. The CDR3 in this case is CATSRGGTANEQYF. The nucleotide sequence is TGTGCCACCAGCAGAGGCGGGACAGCTAACGAGCAGTACTTC.